The rows below give T cell receptor beta chains drawn from one sample of a study of identical twins. Each CDR3 protein is one row after TCRdb ran MiXCR on the 5' RACE reads. The table has about 730,000 distinct CDR3 sequences, 20% to 25% seen once. This sample also appeared in a second study, on T cells expressing NK-cell markers.

Sequencing was done on a sample of PBMCs. Receptor source: a young woman in good health. The CDR3 runs from the conserved cysteine through the conserved F or W. The D gene is left open where the match is weak.

v_call	d_call	j_call	cdr3_aa
TRBV7-9	TRBD1	TRBJ2-5	CASSIDRVETQYF
TRBV10-3	TRBD2	TRBJ2-7	CAITEGLAGVYEQYF
TRBV10-3	.	TRBJ2-2	CAISAPGFTGELFF
TRBV20-1	.	TRBJ2-5	CSAMGWDTREETQYF
TRBV9	TRBD2	TRBJ2-1	CASSPSGGEYNEQFF
TRBV5-4	TRBD2	TRBJ2-3	CASSLGLAGFELGTDTQYF
TRBV12-5	.	TRBJ2-3	CASGLADSLVQYF
TRBV20-1	.	TRBJ2-1	CSAFRDLANEQFF
TRBV5-6	.	TRBJ2-3	CASSGRGLTTDTQYF
TRBV5-1	TRBD1	TRBJ2-3	CASSSGQGSDTQYF
TRBV5-1	.	TRBJ2-3	CASSWGQGSGTDTQYF
TRBV20-1	.	TRBJ2-3	CSARTELSTDTQYF
TRBV5-5	.	TRBJ2-7	CASSRDRLLYEQYF
TRBV20-1	TRBD1	TRBJ2-3	CSASGQGGSTDTQYF
TRBV11-2	TRBD2	TRBJ2-1	CASSLGAGLAVSYNEQFF
TRBV7-9	TRBD2	TRBJ2-5	CASSPWGGGETQYF
TRBV20-1	.	TRBJ2-5	CSARVSGSTQETQYF
TRBV5-1	TRBD1	TRBJ2-5	CASSYPGQYQETQYF
TRBV20-1	TRBD2	TRBJ2-1	CSAQAGGPHNEQFF
TRBV12-3/TRBV12-4	.	TRBJ1-1	CASSLTAMNTEAFF
TRBV7-9	TRBD1	TRBJ1-5	CASRQGDRGLGNQPQHF
TRBV7-8	.	TRBJ2-7	CASSPTREQYF
TRBV29-1	TRBD2	TRBJ2-4	CSVLGGVIGGNIQYF
TRBV12-3/TRBV12-4	.	TRBJ1-5	CASRRTDNQPQHF
TRBV6-1	.	TRBJ2-7	CALAGSSYEQYF
TRBV7-9	.	TRBJ2-3	CATPGLTDTQYF
TRBV7-3	TRBD2	TRBJ2-1	CASSSTSGGTLDEQFF
TRBV12-3/TRBV12-4	.	TRBJ2-1	CASSLAPVAYNEQFF
TRBV7-9	.	TRBJ2-7	CASSFATGPKNF
TRBV29-1	TRBD2	TRBJ2-3	CSVDGLAGVPDTQYF
TRBV7-9	TRBD2	TRBJ2-1	CASSLSSGGRYNEQFF
TRBV12-3/TRBV12-4	.	TRBJ1-1	CASSLWDTEAFF
TRBV12-5	TRBD1	TRBJ2-1	CASGSPGQGYEQFF
TRBV6-5	TRBD1	TRBJ1-6	CASSYRQGNSPLHF
TRBV3-1	.	TRBJ2-3	CASSQTPEPDTQYF
TRBV20-1	.	TRBJ2-2	CSAKIPSGAGELFF
TRBV15	.	TRBJ2-5	CATSKAVQETQYF
TRBV12-3/TRBV12-4	TRBD2	TRBJ2-7	CASSNPGLAGVSEQYF
TRBV6-5	.	TRBJ2-7	CASSYNPRALRIEQYF
TRBV10-3	.	TRBJ2-7	CAISAAYEQYF
TRBV5-1	.	TRBJ2-1	CASSLLSLRAHNEQFF
TRBV5-1	TRBD1	TRBJ1-2	CASSLGTGGVYTF
TRBV6-5	.	TRBJ1-5	CASSYSGWADQPQHF
TRBV12-3/TRBV12-4	.	TRBJ2-1	CATGVRFDEQFF